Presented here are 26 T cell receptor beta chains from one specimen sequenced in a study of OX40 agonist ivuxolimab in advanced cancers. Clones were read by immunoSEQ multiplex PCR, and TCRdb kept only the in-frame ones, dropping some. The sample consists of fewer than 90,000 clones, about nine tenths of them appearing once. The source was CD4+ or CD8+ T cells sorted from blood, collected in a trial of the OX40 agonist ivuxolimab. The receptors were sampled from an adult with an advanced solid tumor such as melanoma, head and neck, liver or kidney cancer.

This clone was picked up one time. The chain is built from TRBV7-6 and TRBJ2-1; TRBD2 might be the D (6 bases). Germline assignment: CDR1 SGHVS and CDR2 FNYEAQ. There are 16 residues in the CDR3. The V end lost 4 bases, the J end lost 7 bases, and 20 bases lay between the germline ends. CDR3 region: CASSSPVSGDSNEQFF. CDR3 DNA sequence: TGTGCCAGCAGCTCCCCGGTGTCGGGAGATTCGAATGAGCAGTTCTTC.

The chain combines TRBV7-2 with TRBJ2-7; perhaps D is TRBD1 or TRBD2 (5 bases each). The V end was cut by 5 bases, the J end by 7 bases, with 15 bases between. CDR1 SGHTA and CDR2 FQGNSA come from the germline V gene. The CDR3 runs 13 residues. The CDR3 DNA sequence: TGTGCCAGCAGCATGCTAGGGGCGGGTGAGCAGTACTTC. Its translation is CASSMLGAGEQYF. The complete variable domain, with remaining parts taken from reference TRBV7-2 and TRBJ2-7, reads GAGVSQSPSNKVTEKGKDVELRCDPISGHTALYWYRQSLGQGLEFLIYFQGNSAPDKSGLPSDRFSAERTGGSVSTLTIQRTQQEDSAVYLCASSMLGAGEQYFGPGTRLTVT.

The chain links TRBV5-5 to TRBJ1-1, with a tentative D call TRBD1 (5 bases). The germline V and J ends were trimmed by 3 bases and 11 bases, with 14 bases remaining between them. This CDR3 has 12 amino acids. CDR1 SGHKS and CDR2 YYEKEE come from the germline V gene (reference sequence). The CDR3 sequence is CASSSGTTGAFF. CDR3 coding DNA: TGTGCCAGCAGCTCCGGGACTACCGGGGCTTTCTTT.

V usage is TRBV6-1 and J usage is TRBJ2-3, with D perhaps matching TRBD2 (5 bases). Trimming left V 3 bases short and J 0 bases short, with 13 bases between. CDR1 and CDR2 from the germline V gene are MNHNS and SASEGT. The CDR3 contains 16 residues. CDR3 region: CASSEYGKTSTDTQYF. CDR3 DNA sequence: TGTGCCAGCAGTGAGTACGGGAAAACTAGCACAGATACGCAGTATTTT.

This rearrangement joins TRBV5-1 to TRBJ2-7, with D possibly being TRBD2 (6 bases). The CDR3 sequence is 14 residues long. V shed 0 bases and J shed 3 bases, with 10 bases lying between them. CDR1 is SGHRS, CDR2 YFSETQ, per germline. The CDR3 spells CASSLARGFYEQYF. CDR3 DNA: TGCGCCAGCAGCTTGGCACGGGGGTTCTACGAGCAGTACTTC. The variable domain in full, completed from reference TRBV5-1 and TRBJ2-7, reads KAGVTQTPRYLIKTRGQQVTLSCSPISGHRSVSWYQQTPGQGLQFLFEYFSETQRNKGNFPGRFSGRQFSNSRSEMNVSTLELGDSALYLCASSLARGFYEQYFGPGTRLTVT.

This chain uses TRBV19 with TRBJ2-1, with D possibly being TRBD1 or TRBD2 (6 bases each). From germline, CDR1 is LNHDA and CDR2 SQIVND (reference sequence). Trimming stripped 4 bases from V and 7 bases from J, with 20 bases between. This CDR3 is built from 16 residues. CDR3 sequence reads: CASSTKGGGRWNEQFF. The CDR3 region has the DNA TGTGCCAGTAGTACGAAAGGGGGAGGAAGGTGGAATGAGCAGTTCTTC.

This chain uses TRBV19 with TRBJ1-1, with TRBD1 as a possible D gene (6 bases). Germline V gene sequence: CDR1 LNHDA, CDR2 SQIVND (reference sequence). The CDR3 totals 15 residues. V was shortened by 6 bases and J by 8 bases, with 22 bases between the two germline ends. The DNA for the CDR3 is TGTGCCAGTAGAGCTCGGGGGCAGGGAAGCTCCGAAGCTTTCTTT. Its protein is CASRARGQGSSEAFF.

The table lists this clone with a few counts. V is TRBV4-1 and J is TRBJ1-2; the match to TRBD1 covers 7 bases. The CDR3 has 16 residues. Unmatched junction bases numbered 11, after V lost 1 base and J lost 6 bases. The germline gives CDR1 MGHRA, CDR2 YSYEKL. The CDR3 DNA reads TGCGCCAGCAGCCAAGTTTGGGCCAGGGGGGCCCATGGCTACACCTTC. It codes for CASSQVWARGAHGYTF.

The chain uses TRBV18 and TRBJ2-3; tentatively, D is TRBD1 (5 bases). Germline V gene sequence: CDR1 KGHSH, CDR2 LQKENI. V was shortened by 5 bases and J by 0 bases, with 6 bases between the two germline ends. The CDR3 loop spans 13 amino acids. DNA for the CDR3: TGTGCCAGCTCAGGACAAAGCACAGATACGCAGTATTTT. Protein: CASSGQSTDTQYF.

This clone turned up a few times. This CDR3 is CASSSKQGYTEAFF. In DNA, the CDR3 is TGTGCCAGCAGCAGCAAACAGGGTTACACTGAAGCTTTCTTT. This chain connects TRBV21-1 to TRBJ1-1; the table's D gene call, TRBD1, was not cross checked with the DNA. TRBV21-1 counts as a pseudogene. The CDR3 covers 14 residues.

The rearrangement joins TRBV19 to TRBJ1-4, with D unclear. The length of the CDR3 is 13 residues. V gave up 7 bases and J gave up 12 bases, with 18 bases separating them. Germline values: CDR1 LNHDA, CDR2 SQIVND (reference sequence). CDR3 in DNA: TGTGCCAGTACATGGACCGCCTCAGGAGAACTGTTTTTT. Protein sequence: CASTWTASGELFF.

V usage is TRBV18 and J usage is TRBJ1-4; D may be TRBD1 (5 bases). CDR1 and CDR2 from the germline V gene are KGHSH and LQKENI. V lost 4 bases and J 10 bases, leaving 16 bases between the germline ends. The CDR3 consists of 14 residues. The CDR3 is CASSHPRQPGKLFF. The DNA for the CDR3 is TGTGCCAGCTCACACCCCCGACAGCCTGGAAAACTGTTTTTT.

Written as DNA, the CDR3 is TGCGCCAGCAGCTTGGCGCAAGGAAGGTTCTCTGGAAACACCATATATTTT. This gives the protein CASSLAQGRFSGNTIYF. The chain combines TRBV5-1 with TRBJ1-3, with no clear D. Germline CDR1 and CDR2: SGHRS and YFSETQ. V lost 0 bases to trimming and J lost 0 bases, with 13 bases between them. The length of the CDR3 is 17 residues.

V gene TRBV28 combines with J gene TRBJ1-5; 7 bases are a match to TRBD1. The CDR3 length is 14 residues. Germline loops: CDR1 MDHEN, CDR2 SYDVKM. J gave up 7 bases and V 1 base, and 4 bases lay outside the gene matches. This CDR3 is CASSLYRGVQPQHF. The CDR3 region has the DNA TGTGCCAGCAGTTTATACAGGGGTGTGCAGCCCCAGCATTTT.

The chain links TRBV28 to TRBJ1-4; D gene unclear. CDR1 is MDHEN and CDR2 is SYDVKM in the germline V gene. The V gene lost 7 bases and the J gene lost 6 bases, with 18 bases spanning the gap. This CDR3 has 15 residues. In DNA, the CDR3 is TGTGCCAGCACTAGTCTCGGGAGGAGGTATGAAAAACTGTTTTTT. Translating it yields CASTSLGRRYEKLFF.

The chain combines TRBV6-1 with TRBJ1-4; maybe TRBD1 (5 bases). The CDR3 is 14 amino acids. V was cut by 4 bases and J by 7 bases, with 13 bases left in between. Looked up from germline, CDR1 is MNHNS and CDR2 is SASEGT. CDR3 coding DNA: TGTGCCAGCAGTGGTACAGGTAGTCCTGAAAAACTGTTTTTT. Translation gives CASSGTGSPEKLFF.

The CDR3 is CASSLTLSGNQPQHF. CDR3 sequence (DNA): TGTGCCAGCAGTTTGACCTTAAGCGGCAATCAGCCCCAGCATTTT. This sequence joins TRBV28 and TRBJ1-5; D is uncertain. In germline, CDR1 is MDHEN, CDR2 SYDVKM. With 3 bases removed from V and 2 bases from J, the gap between germline ends came to 11 bases. The CDR3 sequence is 15 residues long.

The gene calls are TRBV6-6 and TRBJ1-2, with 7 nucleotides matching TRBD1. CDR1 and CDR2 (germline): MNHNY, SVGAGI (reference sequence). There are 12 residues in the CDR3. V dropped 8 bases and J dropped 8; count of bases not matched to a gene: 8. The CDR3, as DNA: TGTGCCAGCCACGGAGGGGGCCCAGGCTACACCTTC. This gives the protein CASHGGGPGYTF.

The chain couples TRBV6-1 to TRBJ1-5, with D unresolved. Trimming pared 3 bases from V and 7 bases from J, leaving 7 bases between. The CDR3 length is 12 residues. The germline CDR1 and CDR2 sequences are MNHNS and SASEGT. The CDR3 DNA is TGTGCCAGCAGTGACCGGGTCCAGCCCCAGCATTTT. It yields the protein CASSDRVQPQHF.

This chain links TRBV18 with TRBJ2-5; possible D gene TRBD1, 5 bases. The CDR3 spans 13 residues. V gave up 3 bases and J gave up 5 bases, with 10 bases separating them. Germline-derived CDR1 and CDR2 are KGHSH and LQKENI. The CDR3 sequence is CASSPSGSETQYF. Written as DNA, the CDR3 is TGTGCCAGCTCACCGTCAGGGTCGGAGACCCAGTACTTC.

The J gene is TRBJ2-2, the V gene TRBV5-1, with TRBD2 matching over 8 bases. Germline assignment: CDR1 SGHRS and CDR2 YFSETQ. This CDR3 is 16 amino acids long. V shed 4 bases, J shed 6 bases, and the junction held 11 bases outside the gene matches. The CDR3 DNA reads TGCGCCAGCAGCCCACAACCGGGACTAGTGGCCGGGGAGCTGTTTTTT. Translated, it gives CASSPQPGLVAGELFF.

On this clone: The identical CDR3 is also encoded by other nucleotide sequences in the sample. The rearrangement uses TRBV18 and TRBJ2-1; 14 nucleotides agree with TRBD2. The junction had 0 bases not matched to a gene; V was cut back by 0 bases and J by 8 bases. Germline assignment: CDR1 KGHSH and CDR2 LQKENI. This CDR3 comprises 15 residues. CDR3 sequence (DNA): TGTGCCAGCTCACCACCGGGACTAGCGGGAGATGAGCAGTTCTTC. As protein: CASSPPGLAGDEQFF.

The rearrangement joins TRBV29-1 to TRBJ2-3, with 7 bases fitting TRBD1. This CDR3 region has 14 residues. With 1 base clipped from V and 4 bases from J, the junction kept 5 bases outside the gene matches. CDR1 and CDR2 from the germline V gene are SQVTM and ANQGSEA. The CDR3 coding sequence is TGCAGCGTTGAAGTAGGGGGCGCGGCAGATACGCAGTATTTT. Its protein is CSVEVGGAADTQYF.

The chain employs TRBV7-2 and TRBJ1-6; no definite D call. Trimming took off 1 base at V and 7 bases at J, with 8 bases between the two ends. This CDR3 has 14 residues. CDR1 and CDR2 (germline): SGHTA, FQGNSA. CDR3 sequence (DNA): TGTGCCAGCAGCTTAGTACGACCGAATTCACCCCTCCACTTT. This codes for CASSLVRPNSPLHF.

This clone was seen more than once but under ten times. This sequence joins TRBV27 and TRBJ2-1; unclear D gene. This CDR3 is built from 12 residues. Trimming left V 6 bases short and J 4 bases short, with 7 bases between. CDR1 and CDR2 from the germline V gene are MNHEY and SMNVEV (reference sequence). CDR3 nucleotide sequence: TGTGCCAGCAGCGAGCTATACAATGAGCAGTTCTTC. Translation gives CASSELYNEQFF.

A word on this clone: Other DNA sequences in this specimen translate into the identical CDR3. CDR3 in DNA: TGTGCCATACGACTAGCCGAATACAATGAGCAGTTCTTC. It encodes CAIRLAEYNEQFF. The gene calls are TRBV10-3 and TRBJ2-1; 7 bases align to TRBD2. Trimming took 9 bases from V and 4 from J; bases not matched to a gene: 6. The CDR3 totals 13 residues. From germline, CDR1 is ENHRY and CDR2 SYGVKD.